One sample yielded the 2 T cell receptor beta chains listed below, sequenced in a study of tumor and adjacent non-tumor tissue in lung cancer. No cell sorting was done before RNA was extracted from the tissue. This non-tumor lung sample came from over 3 cm beyond the tumor edge. Three rounds of nested PCR, following a modified ARM-PCR protocol, produced the TCRbeta library. One entry per CDR3 protein results from TCRdb running MiXCR on the multiplex PCR reads. The data show 35,000 to 55,000 distinct CDR3 sequences, with approximately 57% seen just once and roughly 44% held by the top ten. Sequencing used distant non-tumor lung tissue. These receptor sequences come from a man aged 50-59 years with non-small cell lung cancer.

A single count supports this clonotype. A read error may be the cause here, since a much bigger clone is one base away. CDR3 amino acids: CPSRDGETGELFF. CDR3 bases: TGCCCCAGCAGGGACGGGGAAACCGGGGAGCTGTTTTTT. The gene calls are TRBV5-1 and TRBJ2-2; D is perhaps TRBD1 or TRBD2 (5 bases each). Germline V lookup: CDR1 SGHRS, CDR2 YFSETQ. The CDR3 is 13 residues long.

This clonotype was observed a handful of times. The chain links TRBV5-1 to TRBJ1-2; D is possibly TRBD1 (5 bases). V gave up 0 bases and J gave up 7 bases, with 7 bases separating them. The CDR3 is made up of 12 amino acids. Germline-derived CDR1 and CDR2 are SGHRS and YFSETQ. The CDR3 DNA is TGCGCCAGCAGCTTGGAAGGGACTGGCTACACCTTC. Its protein is CASSLEGTGYTF.